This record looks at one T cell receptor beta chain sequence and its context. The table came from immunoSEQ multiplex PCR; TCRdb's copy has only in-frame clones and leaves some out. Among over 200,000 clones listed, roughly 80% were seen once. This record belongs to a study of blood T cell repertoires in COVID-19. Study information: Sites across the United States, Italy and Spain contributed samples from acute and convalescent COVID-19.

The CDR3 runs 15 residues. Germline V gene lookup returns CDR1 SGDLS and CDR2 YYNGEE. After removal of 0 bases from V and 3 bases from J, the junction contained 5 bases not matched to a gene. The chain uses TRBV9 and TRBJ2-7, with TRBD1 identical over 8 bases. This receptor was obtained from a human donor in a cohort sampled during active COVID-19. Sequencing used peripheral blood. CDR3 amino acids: CASSVGQGIIYEQYF. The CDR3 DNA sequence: TGTGCCAGCAGCGTAGGACAGGGGATTATCTACGAGCAGTACTTC. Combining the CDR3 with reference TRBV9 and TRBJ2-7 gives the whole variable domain DSGVTQTPKHLITATGQRVTLRCSPRSGDLSVYWYQQSLDQGLQFLIQYYNGEERAKGNILERFSAQQFPDLHSELNLSSLELGDSALYFCASSVGQGIIYEQYFGPGTRLTVT.